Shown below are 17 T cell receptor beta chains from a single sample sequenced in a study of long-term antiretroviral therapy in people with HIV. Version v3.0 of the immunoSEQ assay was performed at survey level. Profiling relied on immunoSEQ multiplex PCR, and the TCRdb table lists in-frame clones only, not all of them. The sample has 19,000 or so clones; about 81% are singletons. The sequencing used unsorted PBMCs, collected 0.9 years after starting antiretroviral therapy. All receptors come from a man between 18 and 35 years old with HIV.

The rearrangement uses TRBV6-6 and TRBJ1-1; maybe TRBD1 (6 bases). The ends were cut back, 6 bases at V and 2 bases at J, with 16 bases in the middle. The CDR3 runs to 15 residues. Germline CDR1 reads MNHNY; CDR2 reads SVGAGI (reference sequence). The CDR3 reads CASRPPGTPNTEAFF. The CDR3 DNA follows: TGTGCCAGCAGACCCCCCGGGACACCCAACACTGAAGCTTTCTTT.

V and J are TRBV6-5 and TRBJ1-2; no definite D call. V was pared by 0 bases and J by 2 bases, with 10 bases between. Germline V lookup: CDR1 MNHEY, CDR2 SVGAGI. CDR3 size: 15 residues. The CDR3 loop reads CASSYSPYQNYGYTF. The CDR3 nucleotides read TGTGCCAGCAGTTACTCGCCTTATCAAAACTATGGCTACACCTTC.

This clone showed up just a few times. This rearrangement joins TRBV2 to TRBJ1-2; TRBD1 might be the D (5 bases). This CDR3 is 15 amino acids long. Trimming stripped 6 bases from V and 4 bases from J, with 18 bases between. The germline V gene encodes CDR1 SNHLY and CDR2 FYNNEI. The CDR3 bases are TGTGCCAGCAGGGGGCCCCTAGGGACGCGCTATGGCTACACCTTC. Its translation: CASRGPLGTRYGYTF.

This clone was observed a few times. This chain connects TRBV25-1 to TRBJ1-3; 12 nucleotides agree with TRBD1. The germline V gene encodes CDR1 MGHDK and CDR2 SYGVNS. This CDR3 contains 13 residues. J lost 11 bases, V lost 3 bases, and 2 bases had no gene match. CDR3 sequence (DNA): TGTGCCAGCAGTGACGGGACAGGGGGCCCCATATATTTT. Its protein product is CASSDGTGGPIYF.

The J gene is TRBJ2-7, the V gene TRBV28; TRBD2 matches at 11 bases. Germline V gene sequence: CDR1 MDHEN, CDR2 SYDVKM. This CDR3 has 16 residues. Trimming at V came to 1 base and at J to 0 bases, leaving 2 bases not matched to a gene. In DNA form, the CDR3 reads TGTGCCAGCAGTTTATCACTAGCGGGGGTCTCCTACGAGCAGTACTTC. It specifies CASSLSLAGVSYEQYF.

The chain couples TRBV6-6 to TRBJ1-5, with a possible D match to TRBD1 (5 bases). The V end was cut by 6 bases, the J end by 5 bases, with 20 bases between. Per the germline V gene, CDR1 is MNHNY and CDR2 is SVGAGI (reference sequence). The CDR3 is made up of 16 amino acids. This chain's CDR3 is CASRPHLGGRDQPQHF. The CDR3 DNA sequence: TGTGCCAGCAGACCGCATTTGGGGGGAAGGGATCAGCCCCAGCATTTT.

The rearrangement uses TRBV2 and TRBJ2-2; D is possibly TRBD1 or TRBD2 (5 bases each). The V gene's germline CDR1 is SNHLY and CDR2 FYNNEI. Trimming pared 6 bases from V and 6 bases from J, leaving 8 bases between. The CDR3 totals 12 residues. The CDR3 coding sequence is TGTGCCAGCAGGGGGGACCCCGGGGAGCTGTTTTTT. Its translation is CASRGDPGELFF.

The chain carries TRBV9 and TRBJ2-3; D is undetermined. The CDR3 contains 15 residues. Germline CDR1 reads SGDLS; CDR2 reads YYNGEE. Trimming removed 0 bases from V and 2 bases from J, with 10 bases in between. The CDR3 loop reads CASSVGTIFTDTQYF. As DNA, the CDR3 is TGTGCCAGCAGCGTAGGGACCATTTTCACAGATACGCAGTATTTT.

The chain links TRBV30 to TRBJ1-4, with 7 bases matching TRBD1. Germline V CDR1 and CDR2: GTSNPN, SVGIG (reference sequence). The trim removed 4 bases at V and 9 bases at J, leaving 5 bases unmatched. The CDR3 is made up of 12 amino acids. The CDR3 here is CAWTGGEKKLFF. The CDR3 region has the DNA TGTGCCTGGACAGGGGGAGAAAAAAAACTGTTTTTT.

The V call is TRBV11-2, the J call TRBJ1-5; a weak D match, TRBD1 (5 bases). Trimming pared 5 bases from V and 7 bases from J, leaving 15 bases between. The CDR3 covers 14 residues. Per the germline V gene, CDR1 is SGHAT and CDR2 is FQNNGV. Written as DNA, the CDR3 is TGTGCCAGCAGCGCGGACACGGGTGAACAGCCCCAGCATTTT. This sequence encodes CASSADTGEQPQHF.

In DNA form, the CDR3 reads TGTGCCAGCAGCTTACTTTCAATGGACAGGGGATCCTACGAGCAGTACGTC. Its translation: CASSLLSMDRGSYEQYV. V usage is TRBV7-8 and J usage is TRBJ2-7; 9 bases line up with TRBD1. The germline V gene encodes CDR1 SGHVS and CDR2 FQNEAQ. The CDR3 runs 17 residues. V trimming: 2 bases; J trimming: 1 base; junction bases outside the gene matches: 9.

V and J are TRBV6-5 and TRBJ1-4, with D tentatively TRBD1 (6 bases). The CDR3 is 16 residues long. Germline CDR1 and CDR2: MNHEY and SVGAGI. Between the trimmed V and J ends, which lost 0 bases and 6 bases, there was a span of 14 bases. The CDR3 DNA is TGTGCCAGCAGTTACTCCCAGGGGACATCGTATGAAAAACTGTTTTTT. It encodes CASSYSQGTSYEKLFF.

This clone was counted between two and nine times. In nucleotides, the CDR3 is TGTGCCAGCGGCTTGACAGGACGGCCACCTCAAGAGACCCAGTACTTC. This translates into CASGLTGRPPQETQYF. J is TRBJ2-5 and V is TRBV21-1; the D call TRBD1 from the table was never checked on the DNA. TRBV21-1 is a pseudogene segment. The CDR3 consists of 16 residues.

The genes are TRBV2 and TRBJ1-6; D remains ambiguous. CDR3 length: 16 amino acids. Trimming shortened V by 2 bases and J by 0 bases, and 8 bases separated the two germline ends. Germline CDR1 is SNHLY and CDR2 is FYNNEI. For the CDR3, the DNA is TGTGCCAGCAGTGAAACGAGGAGCTCCTATAATTCACCCCTCCACTTT. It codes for CASSETRSSYNSPLHF.

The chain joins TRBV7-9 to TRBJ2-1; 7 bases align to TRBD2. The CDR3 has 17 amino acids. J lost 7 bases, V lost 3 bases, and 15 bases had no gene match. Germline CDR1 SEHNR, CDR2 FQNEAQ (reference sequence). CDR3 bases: TGTGCCAGCAGCTTCAGTGGGGGGGTGGGCCCAATAAATGAGCAGTTCTTC. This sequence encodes CASSFSGGVGPINEQFF.

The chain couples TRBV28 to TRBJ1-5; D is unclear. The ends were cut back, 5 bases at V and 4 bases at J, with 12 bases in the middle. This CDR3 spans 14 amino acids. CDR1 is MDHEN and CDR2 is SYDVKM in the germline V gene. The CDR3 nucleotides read TGTGCCAGCAGTCCACTGCATAGAAATCAGCCCCAGCATTTT. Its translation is CASSPLHRNQPQHF.

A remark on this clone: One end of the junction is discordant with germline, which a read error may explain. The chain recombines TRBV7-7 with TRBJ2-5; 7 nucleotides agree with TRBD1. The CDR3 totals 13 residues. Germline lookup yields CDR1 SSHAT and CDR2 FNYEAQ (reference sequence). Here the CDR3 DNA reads TGTGCTAGCAGCGCCACAGGGGTAGAGACCCAGTACTTC. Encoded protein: CASSATGVETQYF.